Listed here are 8 T cell receptor beta chains from one sample, sequenced in a study of cytomegalovirus exposure and HLA in healthy donors. PCR employed 60 Vbeta and 13 Jbeta primers. Generated by immunoSEQ multiplex PCR, the TCRdb table keeps only in-frame clones and is missing some. The sample records roughly 180,000 clones, about three quarters being singletons. The specimen sequenced was PBMCs. The source is a man aged 18 to 30 in good health and CMV-seronegative.

The chain couples TRBV28 to TRBJ2-5; 10 nucleotides line up with TRBD1. V shed 6 bases, J shed 11 bases, and the junction held 12 bases outside the gene matches. Germline V gene lookup returns CDR1 MDHEN and CDR2 SYDVKM. The CDR3 totals 14 residues. CDR3 amino acids: CASRPPGQGWEQYF. The CDR3 DNA reads as TGTGCCAGCAGGCCTCCGGGACAGGGGTGGGAGCAGTACTTC.

The chain couples TRBV30 to TRBJ2-1; TRBD2 is a possible D gene (6 bases). V dropped 2 bases and J dropped 15 bases, with 20 bases sitting between them. The V gene's germline CDR1 is GTSNPN and CDR2 SVGIG (reference sequence). The CDR3 is made up of 13 amino acids. The CDR3 nucleotides are TGTGCCTGGAGTCTCACCGGGACTCCCTTGGTGTTCTTC. It is translated as CAWSLTGTPLVFF.

The V gene is TRBV11-2, the J gene TRBJ2-7; a possible D gene is TRBD1 (5 bases). The CDR3 is made up of 13 amino acids. CDR1 and CDR2 from the germline V gene are SGHAT and FQNNGV. V was trimmed by 3 bases and J by 1 base, leaving 7 bases between them. The CDR3 DNA follows: TGTGCCAGCAGCTTTGGACAATCCTACGAGCAGTACTTC. Translated: CASSFGQSYEQYF.

The genes are TRBV27 and TRBJ2-1; TRBD1 agrees at 9 bases. The J segment lost 9 bases and the V segment lost 6 bases, leaving 18 bases of the junction unmatched. CDR3 length equals 17 residues. The germline CDR1 and CDR2 sequences are MNHEY and SMNVEV (reference sequence). CDR3 amino acids: CASSPLGRTGVRSEQFF. The DNA for the CDR3 is TGTGCCAGCAGCCCTCTTGGGAGGACAGGGGTGCGGAGTGAGCAGTTCTTC.

V usage is TRBV7-9 and J usage is TRBJ1-4; D gene ambiguous. The CDR3 sequence is 14 residues long. Germline values: CDR1 SEHNR, CDR2 FQNEAQ (reference sequence). The V gene lost 5 bases and the J gene lost 4 bases, with 11 bases spanning the gap. The CDR3, as DNA: TGTGCCAGCAGCCGTACCCTGAGTAATGAAAAACTGTTTTTT. The encoded protein is CASSRTLSNEKLFF. The full variable domain, completed using reference TRBV7-9 and TRBJ1-4, is DTGVSQNPRHKITKRGQNVTFRCDPISEHNRLYWYRQTLGQGPEFLTYFQNEAQLEKSRLLSDRFSAERPKGSFSTLEIQRTEQGDSAMYLCASSRTLSNEKLFFGSGTQLSVL.

The V call is TRBV2, the J call TRBJ2-1; 14 bases are a match to TRBD2. This CDR3 is 15 amino acids long. V was clipped by 5 bases and J by 9 bases; unmatched bases: 6. Per the germline V gene, CDR1 is SNHLY and CDR2 is FYNNEI. The chain's CDR3 is CASSIRLAGGREQFF. CDR3 DNA sequence: TGTGCCAGCAGTATCAGACTAGCGGGGGGGCGTGAGCAGTTCTTC.

The chain couples TRBV5-1 to TRBJ2-1; 11 bases are shared with TRBD2. The CDR3 sequence is 15 residues long. CDR1 is SGHRS, CDR2 YFSETQ, per germline. After removal of 2 bases from V and 8 bases from J, the junction contained 6 bases not matched to a gene. CDR3 region: CASSFSGRAGDEQFF. CDR3 in DNA: TGCGCCAGCAGCTTTAGCGGGAGGGCCGGGGATGAGCAGTTCTTC.

The rearrangement joins TRBV29-1 to TRBJ2-7, with TRBD1 identical over 7 bases. This CDR3 has 13 amino acids. CDR1 is SQVTM, CDR2 ANQGSEA, per germline. The trim removed 6 bases at V and 6 bases at J, leaving 11 bases unmatched. The CDR3 loop is CSVVPGQSAEQYF. DNA for the CDR3: TGCAGCGTGGTCCCGGGACAGTCCGCCGAGCAGTACTTC.